Presented here are 18 T cell receptor beta chains from one specimen sequenced in a study of response to subunit inactivated influenza vaccine. TCRdb re-analysed the RT-PCR reads in MiXCR, keeping a single row per CDR3 protein. The sample comprises about 500,000 distinct CDR3 sequences, about 15% of which are singletons, and less than 4% rests with the top ten. The sample consisted of CD4+ T cells sorted from PBMCs, taken about 23 months after vaccination. The receptors stem from a man between 50 and 70 years old who received an inactivated influenza vaccine.

The chain employs TRBV7-2 and TRBJ2-4; perhaps TRBD2 as D (6 bases). V was cut by 0 bases and J by 4 bases, with 16 bases left in between. Germline V gene sequence: CDR1 SGHTA, CDR2 FQGNSA. The CDR3 has 17 residues. For the CDR3, the DNA is TGTGCCAGCAGCTTAGCGCTCCTAGCGCAACATAAAAACATTCAGTACTTC. It yields the protein CASSLALLAQHKNIQYF.

The rearrangement joins TRBV5-1 to TRBJ2-2; 7 bases match TRBD1. The CDR3 extends over 14 amino acids. Germline trimming cut 4 bases from V and 7 bases from J; bases unmatched to any gene: 7. The V gene's germline CDR1 is SGHRS and CDR2 YFSETQ. CDR3 in DNA: TGCGCCAGCAGCATCGGGACAGCCTTCGGGGAGCTGTTTTTT. This translates into CASSIGTAFGELFF.

This clonotype was observed a few times. V and J are TRBV7-2 and TRBJ2-7, with 14 bases matching TRBD2. Germline CDR1 SGHTA, CDR2 FQGNSA. The length of the CDR3 is 15 residues. V dropped 4 bases and J dropped 7; count of bases not matched to a gene: 6. CDR3 in amino acids: CASSWGLAGAGEQYF. The DNA for the CDR3 is TGTGCCAGCAGCTGGGGACTAGCGGGAGCTGGGGAGCAGTACTTC.

V and J are TRBV4-3 and TRBJ2-1; 9 positions match TRBD2. V shed 2 bases and J 4 bases; nucleotides not matched to a gene: 9. The germline gives CDR1 LGHNA, CDR2 YSLEER. The CDR3 is 17 residues long. The CDR3 sequence: CASSQPTRLAVYNEQFF. In nucleotides, the CDR3 is TGCGCCAGCAGCCAACCGACCCGACTAGCGGTTTACAATGAGCAGTTCTTC.

The chain carries TRBV10-3 and TRBJ1-1; TRBD1 agrees at 7 bases. V shed 2 bases and J 1 base; nucleotides not matched to a gene: 4. Germline V gene data show CDR1 as ENHRY and CDR2 as SYGVKD. The CDR3 is 15 residues long. Written as DNA, the CDR3 is TGTGCCATCAGTGAGAGGGACAGAGAGAACACTGAAGCTTTCTTT. Its translation is CAISERDRENTEAFF.

Details on this clonotype: A read error is possible here, since a much larger clone lies one base away. The conserved phenylalanine or tryptophan normally closing the CDR3 is absent here, so this likely arose from a read error. The chain is built from TRBV6-2 or TRBV6-3 and TRBJ2-7; D is unresolved. V lost 4 bases and J 1 base, leaving 14 bases between the germline ends. This CDR3 region has 15 residues. Looked up from germline, CDR1 is MNHEY and CDR2 is SVGEGT. In DNA form, the CDR3 reads TGTGCCAGCAGTTCAACTTCCCGAACTTCCTACGAGCAGTACCTC. It translates to CASSSTSRTSYEQYL.

This clonotype was recorded many times. V gene TRBV24-1 combines with J gene TRBJ2-7; D call uncertain. V lost 5 bases to trimming and J lost 3 bases, with 22 bases between them. The CDR3 extends over 17 amino acids. Germline assignment: CDR1 KGHDR and CDR2 SFDVKD. For the CDR3, the DNA is TGTGCCACCAGTGTTCCAGGCCCCCACCCCCACTACTACGAGCAGTACTTC. It translates to CATSVPGPHPHYYEQYF.

A few counts support this clonotype. The V and J genes are TRBV20-1 and TRBJ2-5; D is perhaps TRBD2 (7 bases). V lost 5 bases, J lost 5 bases, and 15 bases lay in between. The V gene's germline CDR1 is DFQATT and CDR2 SNEGSKA (reference sequence). The CDR3 runs 13 residues. Here the CDR3 reads CSAPRAGAETQYF. The CDR3 coding sequence is TGCAGTGCTCCGAGGGCGGGGGCGGAGACCCAGTACTTC.

The CDR3, as DNA: TGCGCCAGCAGCCAAGTGGTTAAGGGGGTCCCGTTCTTC. This translates into CASSQVVKGVPFF. V is TRBV4-3 and J is TRBJ2-1; weak D call: TRBD1 (6 bases). The CDR3 loop spans 13 amino acids. Per the germline V gene, CDR1 is LGHNA and CDR2 is YSLEER. Trimming shortened V by 1 base and J by 15 bases, and 16 bases separated the two germline ends.

This clonotype has a handful of counts. V is TRBV7-2 and J is TRBJ1-6; D is undetermined. The CDR3 has 14 amino acids. Germline V gene data show CDR1 as SGHTA and CDR2 as FQGNSA. V shed 2 bases and J shed 5 bases, with 7 bases lying between them. The CDR3 sequence: CASSLLGNNSPLHF. CDR3 coding DNA: TGTGCCAGCAGCTTACTCGGGAATAATTCACCCCTCCACTTT. Based on the CDR3 plus reference TRBV7-2 and TRBJ1-6, the full variable domain is GAGVSQSPSNKVTEKGKDVELRCDPISGHTALYWYRQSLGQGLEFLIYFQGNSAPDKSGLPSDRFSAERTGGSVSTLTIQRTQQEDSAVYLCASSLLGNNSPLHFGNGTRLTVT.

In this sample, this clonotype turned up many times. The chain joins TRBV7-8 to TRBJ1-6; D is perhaps TRBD1 (5 bases). The CDR3 has 16 residues. The germline gives CDR1 SGHVS, CDR2 FQNEAQ. V was trimmed by 4 bases and J by 6 bases, leaving 16 bases between them. CDR3 in amino acids: CASSSKEAGSNSPLHF. The CDR3 coding sequence is TGTGCCAGCAGCTCGAAGGAGGCAGGGTCTAATTCACCCCTCCACTTT.

The rearrangement links TRBV27 to TRBJ1-2; no clear D gene. Germline values: CDR1 MNHEY, CDR2 SMNVEV (reference sequence). Trimming removed 4 bases from V and 6 bases from J, with 15 bases in between. The length of the CDR3 is 14 residues. This CDR3 is CASSSGDWLDGYTF. DNA of the CDR3: TGTGCCAGCAGTTCCGGGGATTGGTTGGATGGCTACACCTTC.

A few counts support this clonotype. The rearrangement joins TRBV5-1 to TRBJ2-1; D unresolved. The V gene's germline CDR1 is SGHRS and CDR2 YFSETQ. CDR3 size: 15 residues. Between the trimmed V and J ends, which lost 0 bases and 4 bases, there was a span of 11 bases. The CDR3 sequence is CASSLAGQPYNEQFF. CDR3 sequence (DNA): TGCGCCAGCAGCTTGGCCGGGCAGCCTTACAATGAGCAGTTCTTC.

CDR3 nucleotide sequence: TGCGCCAGCAGCCAATGGGTGGGACAGGGATTCGCTGCAACTAATGAAAAACTGTTTTTT. It yields the protein CASSQWVGQGFAATNEKLFF. The gene calls are TRBV4-1 and TRBJ1-4; 9 bases map to TRBD1. The CDR3 is 20 residues long. Trimming at V came to 2 bases and at J to 0 bases, leaving 13 bases not matched to a gene. Germline V gene data show CDR1 as MGHRA and CDR2 as YSYEKL.

This clonotype has at least ten counts. This chain joins TRBV10-3 and TRBJ1-6; perhaps TRBD1 as D (6 bases). CDR1 and CDR2 from the germline V gene are ENHRY and SYGVKD. Trimming pared 2 bases from V and 8 bases from J, leaving 10 bases between. The CDR3 is made up of 14 amino acids. CDR3 sequence (DNA): TGTGCCATCAGTGAGGGACAGTCCGATTCACCCCTCCACTTT. This gives the protein CAISEGQSDSPLHF.

The chain has TRBV28 and TRBJ2-5; the D gene could be TRBD1 or TRBD2 (5 bases each). Germline loops: CDR1 MDHEN, CDR2 SYDVKM. The CDR3 spans 15 residues. V lost 5 bases, J lost 5 bases, and 18 bases lay in between. CDR3: CASSAWAGGVETQYF. As DNA, the CDR3 is TGTGCCAGCAGTGCGTGGGCTGGGGGAGTGGAGACCCAGTACTTC.

This clonotype was found a few times. The chain has TRBV5-1 and TRBJ2-3; D not certain. Trimming stripped 0 bases from V and 5 bases from J, with 13 bases between. Germline V gene lookup returns CDR1 SGHRS and CDR2 YFSETQ. The CDR3 is made up of 15 amino acids. CDR3 nucleotide sequence: TGCGCCAGCAGCTTGGTTGGTACCCTTGGAGATACGCAGTATTTT. Amino acids: CASSLVGTLGDTQYF.

This clonotype has just a few counts. The CDR3 sequence: CASSQDPQGAGSNQPQHF. The CDR3 DNA follows: TGCGCCAGCAGCCAAGATCCCCAGGGGGCCGGGAGCAATCAGCCCCAGCATTTT. The V gene is TRBV4-3, the J gene TRBJ1-5; 8 nucleotides line up with TRBD1. CDR1 and CDR2 from the germline V gene are LGHNA and YSLEER. The length of the CDR3 is 18 residues. Trimming removed 0 bases from V and 1 base from J; junction bases left unmatched: 8.